This T cell receptor (beta chain) appears in the sequencing data of a study of blood T cell repertoires in COVID-19. The method was immunoSEQ multiplex PCR; TCRdb's version includes in-frame clones alone and lacks a portion of them. The table records approximately 100,000 clones, about 87% of them present only once. V was cut by 2 bases and J by 5 bases, with 12 bases left in between. CDR1 is KGHSH, CDR2 LQKENI, per germline. The length of the CDR3 is 14 residues. V gene TRBV18 combines with J gene TRBJ1-2; D unresolved. The source of this sequence is a woman aged 50 to 65 with acute or convalescent COVID-19. Material: peripheral blood. CDR3 amino acids: CASSPSSGAYGYTF. CDR3 DNA sequence: TGTGCCAGCTCACCATCCTCAGGCGCTTATGGCTACACCTTC. Full variable domain (rest looked up from reference TRBV18 and TRBJ1-2): NAGVMQNPRHLVRRRGQEARLRCSPMKGHSHVYWYRQLPEEGLKFMVYLQKENIIDESGMPKERFSAEFPKEGPSILRIQQVVRGDSAAYFCASSPSSGAYGYTFGSGTRLTVV.